This T cell receptor beta chain emerged from a study of blood T cells in healthy people across ages. Across the study: Using template switching, researchers captured about one barcoded beta molecule for each two T cells. General study points: Conclusively comparing naive with antigen-experienced cells was impossible with unsorted PBMCs.

This CDR3 is 12 amino acids long. The germline V gene encodes CDR1 MNHEY and CDR2 SVGEGT. With V trimmed by 6 bases and J by 6 bases, 4 bases remained unmatched. Isolation per sample recovered at least 7 million PBMCs. On this clonotype: The target antigen is unknown.

Together with a sample-barcoded 5' primer, a J-beta primer mix was included in a second PCR lasting roughly 6 to 12 cycles. Every cDNA molecule bore a tag from a template-switch adaptor containing 12 random nucleotides. TCRdb called the 5' RACE reads again in MiXCR, with one record for every CDR3 protein. Among roughly 2 million distinct CDR3 sequences listed, less than 50% were seen once. The chain has TRBV6-2 or TRBV6-3 and TRBJ1-2; TRBD1 matches 7 bases. Sequenced sample: blood. The TCR was taken from a middle-aged woman in good health. CDR3: CASRRGLDGYTF. DNA of the CDR3: TGTGCCAGCAGAAGGGGGCTTGATGGCTACACCTTC.